Presented here are 2 T cell receptor beta chains from one specimen sequenced in a study of Graves' ophthalmopathy and Graves' hyperthyroidism. Amplification from RNA transcripts yielded the TCR beta CDR3 regions. The first-round RT-PCR employed HTBI primers together with the Qiagen OneStep RT-PCR kit. A multiplex PCR was then performed as the second round. TCRdb passed the multiplex PCR reads through MiXCR, listing each CDR3 protein once. The sample has about 220,000 distinct CDR3 sequences; 20% to 25% are singletons. Sequencing used peripheral blood. These receptors all come from a woman in her 50s with Graves' ophthalmopathy.

This clonotype was seen at least ten times. V is TRBV2 and J is TRBJ1-5; D ambiguous. This CDR3 is 15 amino acids long. CDR1 and CDR2 from the germline V gene are SNHLY and FYNNEI. Trimming pared 6 bases from V and 1 base from J, leaving 13 bases between. CDR3 residues: CASRTTTNSNQPQHF. In DNA form, the CDR3 reads TGTGCCAGCAGGACAACGACAAACAGCAATCAGCCCCAGCATTTT.

In its sample, this clonotype was seen many times. The germline gene is not matched at one end of the junction; a read error may be the cause. V gene TRBV20-1 combines with J gene TRBJ2-7; a possible D gene is TRBD1 (5 bases). This CDR3 comprises 14 residues. The germline CDR1 and CDR2 sequences are DFQATT and SNEGSKA (reference sequence). CDR3 nucleotide sequence: TGCAGTGCTAGTGGGATGGACAACTCCTACGAGCAGTGCTTC. This encodes CSASGMDNSYEQCF.